These 10 T cell receptor beta chains were sequenced from one sample in a study of T cell responses to AZD1222 COVID-19 vaccine. Sequenced by immunoSEQ multiplex PCR; TCRdb stores in-frame clones only, minus some. The profile shows about 140,000 clones, roughly 90% of them singletons. The source material was peripheral blood, sampled on day 0 of AZD1222 vaccination. These receptors were collected from an adult in good health.

This chain uses TRBV6-5 with TRBJ2-7; D is perhaps TRBD1 or TRBD2 (5 bases each). V lost 5 bases and J lost 0, with 11 bases in between. This CDR3 contains 14 residues. Germline CDR1 and CDR2: MNHEY and SVGAGI. This CDR3 is CASSLSGSSYEQYF. In DNA, the CDR3 is TGTGCCAGCAGTCTCTCAGGGAGCTCCTACGAGCAGTACTTC.

This sequence joins TRBV30 and TRBJ2-4; 9 bases agree with TRBD1. The germline gives CDR1 GTSNPN, CDR2 SVGIG (reference sequence). V was pared by 5 bases and J by 6 bases, with 2 bases of the junction left unmatched. There are 12 residues in the CDR3. The CDR3 sequence: CAWGQGINIQYF. The CDR3 DNA is TGTGCCTGGGGACAGGGGATAAACATTCAGTACTTC.

V is TRBV1 and J is TRBJ2-1; the table gives TRBD2 as D, unverified against the DNA. TRBV1 is tagged as a pseudogene. The CDR3 is 16 amino acids. The DNA for the CDR3 is TGCACCAGCAACGAAGACGGGCGGGGGCTTGACAATGAGCAGTTCTTC. Its translation: CTSNEDGRGLDNEQFF.

The chain is built from TRBV30 and TRBJ2-7; 10 nucleotides match TRBD1. The J segment lost 6 bases and the V segment lost 1 base, leaving 9 bases of the junction unmatched. The CDR3 is 15 amino acids. Germline-derived CDR1 and CDR2 are GTSNPN and SVGIG (reference sequence). As DNA, the CDR3 is TGTGCCTGGAGTGGGGGCCGGGACAGGGGCGGCGAGCAGTACTTC. Residues: CAWSGGRDRGGEQYF.

The chain employs TRBV30 and TRBJ2-3; D is ambiguous. Looked up from germline, CDR1 is GTSNPN and CDR2 is SVGIG (reference sequence). V shed 3 bases and J shed 0 bases, with 4 bases lying between them. The CDR3 consists of 12 residues. CDR3 in DNA: TGTGCCTGGAGCGGGAGCACAGATACGCAGTATTTT. It encodes CAWSGSTDTQYF.

This rearrangement joins TRBV28 to TRBJ2-7, with D possibly being TRBD2 (5 bases). Looked up from germline, CDR1 is MDHEN and CDR2 is SYDVKM. The V and J ends lost 6 bases and 2 bases respectively, with 17 bases between them. This CDR3 region has 15 residues. CDR3 DNA: TGTGCCAGCAGATCGACGGGGTTAACAACCTACGAGCAGTACTTC. It translates to CASRSTGLTTYEQYF. The whole variable domain, remainder taken from reference TRBV28 and TRBJ2-7, is DVKVTQSSRYLVKRTGEKVFLECVQDMDHENMFWYRQDPGLGLRLIYFSYDVKMKEKGDIPEGYSVSREKKERFSLILESASTNQTSMYLCASRSTGLTTYEQYFGPGTRLTVT.

This sequence joins TRBV16 and TRBJ2-4, with D possibly TRBD1 on 5 matching bases. Trimming removed 2 bases from V and 6 bases from J, with 5 bases in between. The CDR3 contains 12 residues. Per the germline V gene, CDR1 is KGHSY and CDR2 is FQNENV. The CDR3 nucleotides are TGTGCCAGCAGCCAAGACAGAAACATTCAGTACTTC. This codes for CASSQDRNIQYF.

The gene calls are TRBV28 and TRBJ2-3, with TRBD2 matching over 9 bases. This CDR3 region has 15 residues. Per germline, CDR1 MDHEN and CDR2 SYDVKM. Unmatched junction bases numbered 4, after V lost 6 bases and J lost 0 bases. The CDR3 reads CASSSSGTSTDTQYF. CDR3 bases: TGTGCCAGCAGCTCTAGCGGGACGAGCACAGATACGCAGTATTTT.

The chain combines TRBV30 with TRBJ1-6; D gene ambiguous. Germline lookup yields CDR1 GTSNPN and CDR2 SVGIG (reference sequence). V dropped 0 bases and J dropped 8 bases, with 11 bases sitting between them. The CDR3 is made up of 14 amino acids. In DNA form, the CDR3 reads TGTGCCTGGAGTGTTTCCCTAACTCATTCACCCCTCCACTTT. Residues: CAWSVSLTHSPLHF.

The rearrangement links TRBV25-1 to TRBJ2-1; D not resolved. The CDR3 has 14 residues. CDR1 and CDR2 (germline): MGHDK, SYGVNS. V was pared by 3 bases and J by 3 bases, with 9 bases between. DNA of the CDR3: TGTGCCAGCAGTGACGGCGGCAACTACAATGAGCAGTTCTTC. Translated, it gives CASSDGGNYNEQFF. Complete variable domain (other parts from reference TRBV25-1 and TRBJ2-1): EADIYQTPRYLVIGTGKKITLECSQTMGHDKMYWYQQDPGMELHLIHYSYGVNSTEKGDLSSESTVSRIRTEHFPLTLESARPSHTSQYLCASSDGGNYNEQFFGPGTRLTVL.